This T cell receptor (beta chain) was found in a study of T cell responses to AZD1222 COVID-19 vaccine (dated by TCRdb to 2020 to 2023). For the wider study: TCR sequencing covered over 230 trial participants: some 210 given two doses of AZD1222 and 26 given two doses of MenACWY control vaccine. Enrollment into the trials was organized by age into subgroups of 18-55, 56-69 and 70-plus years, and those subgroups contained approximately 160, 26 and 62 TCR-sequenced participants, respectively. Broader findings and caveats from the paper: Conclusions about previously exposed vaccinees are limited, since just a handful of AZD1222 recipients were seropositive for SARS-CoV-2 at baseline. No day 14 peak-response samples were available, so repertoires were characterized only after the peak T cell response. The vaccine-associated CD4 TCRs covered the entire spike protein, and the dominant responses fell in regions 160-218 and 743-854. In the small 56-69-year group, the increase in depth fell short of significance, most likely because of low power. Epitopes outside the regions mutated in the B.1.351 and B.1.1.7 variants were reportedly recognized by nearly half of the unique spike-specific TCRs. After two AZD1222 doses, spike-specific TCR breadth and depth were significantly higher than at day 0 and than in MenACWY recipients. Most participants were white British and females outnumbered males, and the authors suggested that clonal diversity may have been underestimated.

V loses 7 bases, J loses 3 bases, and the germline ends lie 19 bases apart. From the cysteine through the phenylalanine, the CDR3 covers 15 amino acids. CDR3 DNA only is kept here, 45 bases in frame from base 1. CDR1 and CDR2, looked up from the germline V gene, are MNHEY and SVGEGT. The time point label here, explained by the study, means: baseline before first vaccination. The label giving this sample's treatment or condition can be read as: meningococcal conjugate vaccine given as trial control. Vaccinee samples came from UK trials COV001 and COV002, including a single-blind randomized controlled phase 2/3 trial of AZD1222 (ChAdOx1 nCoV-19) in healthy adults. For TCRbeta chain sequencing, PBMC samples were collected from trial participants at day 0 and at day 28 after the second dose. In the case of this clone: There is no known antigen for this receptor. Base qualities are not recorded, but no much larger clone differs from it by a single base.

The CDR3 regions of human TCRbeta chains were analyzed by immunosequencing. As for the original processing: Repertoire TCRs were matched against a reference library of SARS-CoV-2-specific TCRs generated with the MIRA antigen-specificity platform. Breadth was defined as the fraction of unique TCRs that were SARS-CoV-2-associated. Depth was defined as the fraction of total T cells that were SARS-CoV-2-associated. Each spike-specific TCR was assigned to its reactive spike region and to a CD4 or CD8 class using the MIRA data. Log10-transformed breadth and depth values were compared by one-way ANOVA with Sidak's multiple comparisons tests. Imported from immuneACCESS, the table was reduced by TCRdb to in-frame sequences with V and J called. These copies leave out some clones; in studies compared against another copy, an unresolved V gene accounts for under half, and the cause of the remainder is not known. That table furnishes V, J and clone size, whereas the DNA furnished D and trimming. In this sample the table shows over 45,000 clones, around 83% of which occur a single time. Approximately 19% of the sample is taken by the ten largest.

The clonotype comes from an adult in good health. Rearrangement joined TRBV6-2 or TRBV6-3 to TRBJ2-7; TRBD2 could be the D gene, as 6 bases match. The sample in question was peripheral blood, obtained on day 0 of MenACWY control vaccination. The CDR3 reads CASTPLGGTYYEQYF. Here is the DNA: TGTGCCAGCACCCCCCTCGGCGGGACTTACTACGAGCAGTACTTC.